This T cell receptor beta chain was obtained from a study of blood T cell repertoires in COVID-19. Study-level information: PBMCs, B-cell-depleted T cells, or T cells were the source of the cDNA or gDNA that made up the material.

Profiling relied on immunoSEQ multiplex PCR, and the TCRdb table lists in-frame clones only, not all of them. Among 340,000 or so clones listed, around 86% were seen once. The cohort comprised adults aged 18 to 89 years residing in approximately 22 US areas. The receptor was isolated from a woman aged 35 to 49 with acute COVID-19. The sequenced sample was PBMCs or T cells enriched from blood (not recorded which).

The CDR3 DNA is TGTGCCAGTAGTCCGTATGTCGGGATGAACACTGAAGCTTTCTTT. It codes for CASSPYVGMNTEAFF. The V and J genes are TRBV19 and TRBJ1-1; D remains unclear. CDR1 is LNHDA, CDR2 SQIVND, per germline (reference sequence). CDR3 length equals 15 residues. Trimming removed 5 bases from V and 0 bases from J, with 13 bases in between. Full variable domain (rest looked up from reference TRBV19 and TRBJ1-1): DGGITQSPKYLFRKEGQNVTLSCEQNLNHDAMYWYRQDPGQGLRLIYYSQIVNDFQKGDIAEGYSVSREKKESFPLTVTSAQKNPTAFYLCASSPYVGMNTEAFFGQGTRLTVV.